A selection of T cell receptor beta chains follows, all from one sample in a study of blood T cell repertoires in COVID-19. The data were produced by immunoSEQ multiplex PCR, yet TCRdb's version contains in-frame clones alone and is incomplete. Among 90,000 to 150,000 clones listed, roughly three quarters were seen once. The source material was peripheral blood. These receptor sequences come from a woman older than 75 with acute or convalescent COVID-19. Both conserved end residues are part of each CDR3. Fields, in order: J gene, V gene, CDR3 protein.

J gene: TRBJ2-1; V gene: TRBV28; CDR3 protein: CASSFPGLASTPFF
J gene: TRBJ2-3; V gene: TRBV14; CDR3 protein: CASSQDSIAGLGDTQYF
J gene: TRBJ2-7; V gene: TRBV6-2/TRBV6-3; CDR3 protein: CASSYAGLAFYEQYF
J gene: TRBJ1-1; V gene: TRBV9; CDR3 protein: CASSPQHTGNTEAFF
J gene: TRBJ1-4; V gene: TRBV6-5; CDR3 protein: CASRQGNEKLFF
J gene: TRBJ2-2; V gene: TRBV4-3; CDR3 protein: CASSFRTGGSTGELFF
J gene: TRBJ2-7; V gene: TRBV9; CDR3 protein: CASSSSGTSYEQYF
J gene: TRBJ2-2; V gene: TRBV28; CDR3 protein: CASSRTDTGELFF
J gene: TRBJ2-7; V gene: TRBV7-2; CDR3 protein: CASSPYRDRGYKSYEQYF
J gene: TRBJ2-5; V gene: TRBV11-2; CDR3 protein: CASSLGGGVETQYF
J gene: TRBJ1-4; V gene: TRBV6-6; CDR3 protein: CASSPDRERALFF
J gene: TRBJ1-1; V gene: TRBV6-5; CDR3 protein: CASSNRGLVEAFF
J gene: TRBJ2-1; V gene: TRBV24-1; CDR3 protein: CATSDSLDSSYNEQFF
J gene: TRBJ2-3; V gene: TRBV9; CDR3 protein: CASSQQGVSTDTQYF
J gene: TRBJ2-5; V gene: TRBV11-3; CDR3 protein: CASSLGLAGIETQYF
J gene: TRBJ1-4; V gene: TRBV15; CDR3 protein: CATSSRSSQGEKLFF
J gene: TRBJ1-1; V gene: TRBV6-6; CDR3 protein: CASSSTGGDTEAFF
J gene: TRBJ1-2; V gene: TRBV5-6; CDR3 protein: CASSLGLGGQGLRGYTF
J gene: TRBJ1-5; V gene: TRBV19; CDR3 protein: CASSTSRYQPQHF
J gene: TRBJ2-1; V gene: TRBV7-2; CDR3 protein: CASSLERNEQFF
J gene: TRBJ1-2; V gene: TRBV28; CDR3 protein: CASSPGYGYTF
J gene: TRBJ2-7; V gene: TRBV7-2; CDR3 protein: CASSLYGQGSYEQYF
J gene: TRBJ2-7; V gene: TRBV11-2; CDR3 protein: CASSSPRGGSYEQYF
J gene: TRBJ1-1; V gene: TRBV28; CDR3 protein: CASSRQGSEAFF
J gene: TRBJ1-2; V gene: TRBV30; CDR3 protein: CAWIYRDSAVYGYTF
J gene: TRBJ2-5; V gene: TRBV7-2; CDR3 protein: CASSLVSTSGGQETQYF
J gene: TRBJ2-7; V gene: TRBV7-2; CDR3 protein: CASSFRTSGSYEQYF
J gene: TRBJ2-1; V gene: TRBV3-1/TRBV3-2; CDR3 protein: CASSLWGREGGNEQFF
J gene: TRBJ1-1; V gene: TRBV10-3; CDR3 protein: CAISDLQGASGNTEAFF
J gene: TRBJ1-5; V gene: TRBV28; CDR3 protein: CASTNLDREFQPQHF
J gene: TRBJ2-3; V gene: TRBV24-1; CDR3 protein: CATSDSLMDSGRVDTQYF
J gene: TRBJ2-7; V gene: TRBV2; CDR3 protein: CASSGDRVDVGAGEQYF
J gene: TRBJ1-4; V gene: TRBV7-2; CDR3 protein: CASRRTAASNEKLFF
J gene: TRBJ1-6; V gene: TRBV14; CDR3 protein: CASSPEQGRSPLHF
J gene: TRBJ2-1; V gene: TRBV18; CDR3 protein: CASSRSSGSDNEQFF
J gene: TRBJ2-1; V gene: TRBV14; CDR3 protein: CASSPRLAGGANWFF
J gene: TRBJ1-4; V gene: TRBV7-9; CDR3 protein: CASSRGGTNEKLFF
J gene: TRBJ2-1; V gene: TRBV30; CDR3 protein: CAWSTTGVYNEQFF
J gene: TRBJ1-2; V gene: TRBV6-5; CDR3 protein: CASSSGQYYGYTF
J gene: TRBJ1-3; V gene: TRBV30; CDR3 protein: CAWGATGARTIYF
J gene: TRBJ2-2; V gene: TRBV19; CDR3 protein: CASSPGLAGNTGELFF
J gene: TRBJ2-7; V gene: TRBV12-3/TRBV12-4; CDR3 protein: CASGQERGEQYF
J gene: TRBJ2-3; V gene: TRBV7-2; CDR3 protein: CASSPPGLAGGRHTQYF
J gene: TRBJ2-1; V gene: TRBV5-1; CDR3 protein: CASSLVGGGYNEQFF
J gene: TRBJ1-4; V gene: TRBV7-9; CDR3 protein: CASSFLGRTGSEKLFF
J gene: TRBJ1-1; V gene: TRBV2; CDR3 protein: CASSEASREAFF
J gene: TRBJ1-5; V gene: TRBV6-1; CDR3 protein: CASSVTGPQHSNQPQHF
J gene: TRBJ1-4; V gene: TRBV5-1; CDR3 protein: CASTQGNGDEKLFF
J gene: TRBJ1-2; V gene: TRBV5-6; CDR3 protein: CASSTGQNPYGYTF
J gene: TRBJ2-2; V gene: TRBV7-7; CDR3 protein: CASSPTSGRAGELFF
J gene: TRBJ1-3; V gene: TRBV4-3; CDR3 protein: CASSQLLSSGNTIYF
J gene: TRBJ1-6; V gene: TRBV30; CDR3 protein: CAWSALRGTNSPLHF